The T cell receptor beta chain described here comes from a study of T-cell memory formation after mild COVID-19. General study results and limits: Researchers report contracting CD4+ clones mostly in CM and EM, with CD8+ clones in EMRA.

Germline V lookup: CDR1 MGHRA, CDR2 YSYEKL. This CDR3 region has 14 residues. Trimming took off 0 bases at V and 8 bases at J, with 11 bases between the two ends. This clonotype showed up many times. The antigen remains undetermined. TCRdb redid the calling of the 5' RACE reads with MiXCR, one entry per CDR3 protein. The profile shows hundreds of thousands of distinct CDR3 sequences, about 16% of them singletons. This TCR derives from a man between 18 and 35 years old who had mild COVID-19 (a few samples of this study predate the infection). Cell type and time point are not known. The V gene is TRBV4-1, the J gene TRBJ2-1, with D tentatively TRBD2 (7 bases). Sequencing was performed on PBMCs or a T cell subset sorted from them (not recorded which). The CDR3 DNA reads as TGCGCCAGCAGCCAAGATGGCGGGGGCGATGAGCAGTTCTTC. Amino acids: CASSQDGGGDEQFF.